These 27 T cell receptor beta chains were all obtained from the same sample, sequenced in a study of T cells after yellow fever vaccination. TCRdb ran MiXCR on the 5' RACE reads and lists one entry per CDR3 protein. The table lists 500,000 to 650,000 distinct CDR3 sequences, around an eighth of them singletons. Sequenced material: PBMCs, taken on the day of the yellow fever booster vaccination. The receptors stem from a man younger than 40 who received the YFV17D yellow fever vaccine.

In this sample, this clonotype turned up a few times. The chain employs TRBV10-3 and TRBJ2-5, with 11 bases that match TRBD2. Germline loops: CDR1 ENHRY, CDR2 SYGVKD. Losses at the gene ends were 6 bases for V and 4 bases for J; bases not matched to a gene: 4. The CDR3 has 14 residues. The DNA of the CDR3 is TGTGCCATCAGGCCCGGACTAGCGGGAGAGACCCAGTACTTC. Protein sequence: CAIRPGLAGETQYF.

This clonotype was seen a few times. This rearrangement joins TRBV5-1 to TRBJ2-3, with 11 nucleotides matching TRBD2. This CDR3 has 17 residues. V gave up 0 bases and J gave up 5 bases; unmatched junction bases: 8. Per the germline V gene, CDR1 is SGHRS and CDR2 is YFSETQ. CDR3: CASSLGGSGRAEDTQYF. In nucleotides, the CDR3 is TGCGCCAGCAGCTTGGGAGGTAGCGGGAGGGCCGAAGATACGCAGTATTTT.

The chain is built from TRBV6-1 and TRBJ2-7; a possible D gene is TRBD1 (6 bases). The CDR3 has 15 residues. Germline CDR1 is MNHNS and CDR2 is SASEGT. Trimming pared 5 bases from V and 3 bases from J, leaving 17 bases between. DNA of the CDR3: TGTGCCAGCAGTCTTCCGGGACAAGGGCTCTACGAGCAGTACTTC. It encodes CASSLPGQGLYEQYF.

This clonotype was counted between two and nine times. The chain couples TRBV20-1 to TRBJ2-5; TRBD2 agrees at 10 bases. The CDR3 runs to 14 residues. Germline loops: CDR1 DFQATT, CDR2 SNEGSKA (reference sequence). V shed 4 bases and J 4 bases; nucleotides not matched to a gene: 6. The CDR3 nucleotides are TGCAGTGCTACCCCTCTAGCGGGAGTAGAGACCCAGTACTTC. Its protein is CSATPLAGVETQYF.

This clonotype appeared many times. This chain connects TRBV7-2 to TRBJ1-1; D gene ambiguous. The CDR3 totals 14 residues. Germline V CDR1 and CDR2: SGHTA, FQGNSA. V lost 0 bases to trimming and J lost 11 bases, with 16 bases between them. The CDR3 coding sequence is TGTGCCAGCAGCTTAGCGCAACCCTACGGCCTGGCTTTCTTT. It is translated as CASSLAQPYGLAFF.

This clonotype was observed a single time. The chain couples TRBV7-8 to TRBJ2-1; possible D gene TRBD2, 5 bases. Germline CDR1 reads SGHVS; CDR2 reads FQNEAQ. CDR3 length: 17 amino acids. V was cut by 4 bases and J by 0 bases, with 16 bases left in between. CDR3 region: CASSSVQNLASYNEQFF. The DNA of the CDR3 is TGTGCCAGCAGCTCGGTACAGAACCTAGCCTCCTACAATGAGCAGTTCTTC.

This clonotype has at least ten counts. The chain couples TRBV18 to TRBJ2-7; 7 nucleotides agree with TRBD1. The J segment lost 3 bases and the V segment lost 8 bases, leaving 7 bases of the junction unmatched. Germline V lookup: CDR1 KGHSH, CDR2 LQKENI. The length of the CDR3 is 13 residues. The CDR3 nucleotides are TGTGCCAGCAGCCCCCCAGGGGGCTACGAGCAGTACTTC. This gives the protein CASSPPGGYEQYF.

This clonotype was counted only a few times. The junction does not match germline at one end; this may be a read error. This chain uses TRBV2 with TRBJ2-1; maybe TRBD2 (5 bases). The CDR3 consists of 10 residues. Germline loops: CDR1 SNHLY, CDR2 FYNNEI. CDR3 nucleotides: TGTGCCAGCAGGGAGGTCGTGTTTGGCTTC. Translation gives CASREVVFGF.

J is TRBJ2-5 and V is TRBV14; a possible D gene is TRBD2 (5 bases). Germline CDR1 reads SGHDN; CDR2 reads FVKESK. The CDR3 contains 13 residues. Trimming left V 6 bases short and J 3 bases short, with 11 bases between. The CDR3 DNA reads TGTGCCAGCAGACGTACGGGGAAAGAGACCCAGTACTTC. Translated, it gives CASRRTGKETQYF.

This clonotype was counted a few times. J is TRBJ2-7 and V is TRBV29-1; no definite D call. CDR1 is SQVTM and CDR2 is ANQGSEA in the germline V gene. The CDR3 has 13 residues. Trimming removed 7 bases at V and 9 bases at J, with 22 bases between. The CDR3 region is CSATGLVGPGQYF. DNA of the CDR3: TGCAGCGCCACCGGGCTAGTGGGTCCTGGGCAGTACTTC.

The genes are TRBV29-1 and TRBJ2-2, with 8 bases lining up with TRBD1. Germline-derived CDR1 and CDR2 are SQVTM and ANQGSEA. Trimming removed 6 bases from V and 2 bases from J; junction bases left unmatched: 8. The CDR3 length is 15 residues. CDR3 nucleotide sequence: TGCAGCGTAACTTCGGACAGGGCCAACACCGGGGAGCTGTTTTTT. It codes for CSVTSDRANTGELFF.

This clonotype has more than one count but fewer than ten. The chain has TRBV5-1 and TRBJ2-3; a possible D gene is TRBD1 (5 bases). The CDR3 consists of 13 residues. Trimming took off 0 bases at V and 6 bases at J, with 8 bases between the two ends. Germline assignment: CDR1 SGHRS and CDR2 YFSETQ. In DNA, the CDR3 is TGCGCCAGCAGCTTGGGACAGATGGATACGCAGTATTTT. Protein: CASSLGQMDTQYF. Variable domain in full (rest from reference TRBV5-1 and TRBJ2-3): KAGVTQTPRYLIKTRGQQVTLSCSPISGHRSVSWYQQTPGQGLQFLFEYFSETQRNKGNFPGRFSGRQFSNSRSEMNVSTLELGDSALYLCASSLGQMDTQYFGPGTRLTVL.

The chain couples TRBV7-9 to TRBJ2-5, with 7 bases lining up with TRBD1. The CDR3 spans 17 residues. Germline CDR1 is SEHNR and CDR2 is FQNEAQ (reference sequence). V gave up 5 bases and J gave up 3 bases; unmatched junction bases: 15. CDR3 in amino acids: CASSPPLYGTDKETQYF. The CDR3 DNA reads as TGTGCCAGCAGCCCCCCTTTATACGGGACAGACAAAGAGACCCAGTACTTC.

This clonotype was observed at least ten times. This sequence joins TRBV5-1 and TRBJ2-1, with TRBD2 as a possible D gene (6 bases). The germline V and J ends were trimmed by 5 bases and 2 bases, with 20 bases remaining between them. CDR1 and CDR2 (germline): SGHRS, YFSETQ. The CDR3 is 17 residues long. The CDR3 here is CASREGTGLRAYNEQFF. In DNA, the CDR3 is TGCGCCAGCAGGGAGGGAACGGGACTCCGAGCCTACAATGAGCAGTTCTTC.

This clonotype has a handful of counts. This chain links TRBV7-6 with TRBJ2-7, with a tentative D call TRBD2 (7 bases). Trimming cost V 5 bases and J 2 bases, with 16 bases left between them. This CDR3 is built from 15 residues. Per germline, CDR1 SGHVS and CDR2 FNYEAQ. This CDR3 is CASSPLGGLTYEQYF. The CDR3, as DNA: TGTGCCAGCAGCCCCCTCGGGGGGCTTACCTACGAGCAGTACTTC.

The chain couples TRBV29-1 to TRBJ2-7; TRBD1 matches at 7 bases. Looked up from germline, CDR1 is SQVTM and CDR2 is ANQGSEA. There are 14 residues in the CDR3. The V segment lost 6 bases and the J segment 5 bases; nucleotides outside the gene matches: 13. DNA for the CDR3: TGCAGCGTGCAACCCGTGGACAGGCCTAACGAGCAGTACTTC. Its protein is CSVQPVDRPNEQYF.

This clonotype was counted ten times or more. The V call is TRBV5-1, the J call TRBJ2-2; no definite D call. The CDR3 contains 14 residues. Per germline, CDR1 SGHRS and CDR2 YFSETQ. Deletions cut 1 base from V and 4 bases from J, with 8 bases between. CDR3 bases: TGCGCCAGCAGCTTGTCCACTATCACCGGGGAGCTGTTTTTT. Amino acids: CASSLSTITGELFF.

V is TRBV20-1 and J is TRBJ2-2; the D gene is possibly TRBD2 (7 bases). V lost 6 bases and J lost 6, with 14 bases in between. Germline V gene data show CDR1 as DFQATT and CDR2 as SNEGSKA (reference sequence). This CDR3 has 13 residues. The CDR3 DNA sequence: TGCAGTGCCCAAGGGGGGGCATCCGGGGAGCTGTTTTTT. Translation gives CSAQGGASGELFF.

This clonotype was counted at least ten times. V gene TRBV12-3 or TRBV12-4 combines with J gene TRBJ2-1; maybe TRBD1 (7 bases). The CDR3 runs 16 residues. Trimming left V 6 bases short and J 6 bases short, with 21 bases between. CDR3 amino acids: CASSPRGDGPANEQFF. Here the CDR3 DNA reads TGTGCCAGCAGCCCCAGGGGGGACGGACCGGCCAATGAGCAGTTCTTC.

The V call is TRBV6-1, the J call TRBJ2-1; 7 positions match TRBD1. CDR1 is MNHNS and CDR2 is SASEGT in the germline V gene. This CDR3 has 15 amino acids. The ends lost 6 bases at V and 0 bases at J; junction bases unmatched: 5. CDR3 residues: CASSRGQSSYNEQFF. CDR3 coding DNA: TGTGCCAGCAGCCGGGGACAGAGCTCCTACAATGAGCAGTTCTTC.

The chain is built from TRBV7-6 and TRBJ2-1; maybe TRBD2 (5 bases). The CDR3 spans 12 residues. CDR1 is SGHVS and CDR2 is FNYEAQ in the germline V gene. V lost 5 bases and J 9 bases, leaving 11 bases between the germline ends. The CDR3 here is CASSAPSTEQFF. Here the CDR3 DNA reads TGTGCCAGCAGCGCCCCTAGCACTGAGCAGTTCTTC.

V usage is TRBV12-3 or TRBV12-4 and J usage is TRBJ2-5; D unresolved. V was cut by 6 bases and J by 5 bases, with 19 bases left in between. CDR3 size: 15 residues. CDR3 protein: CASRLLAAPTETQYF. The CDR3 DNA reads as TGTGCCAGCAGACTACTTGCTGCGCCTACGGAGACCCAGTACTTC.

This rearrangement joins TRBV6-1 to TRBJ2-2; D is undetermined. V was pared by 5 bases and J by 2 bases, with 12 bases between. Germline V gives CDR1 MNHNS, CDR2 SASEGT. The length of the CDR3 is 15 residues. CDR3 residues: CASSPAPTNTGELFF. In DNA, the CDR3 is TGTGCCAGCAGTCCAGCCCCCACAAACACCGGGGAGCTGTTTTTT.

This clonotype has a count of ten or more. J is TRBJ2-7 and V is TRBV20-1; 10 bases map to TRBD2. Looked up from germline, CDR1 is DFQATT and CDR2 is SNEGSKA (reference sequence). This CDR3 has 14 amino acids. V dropped 6 bases and J dropped 9; count of bases not matched to a gene: 14. DNA of the CDR3: TGCAGTGCCAATTTTAAGCGGGAGGGCCTAAGGCAGTACTTC. Translated, it gives CSANFKREGLRQYF.

The rearrangement links TRBV29-1 to TRBJ2-7; a weak D match, TRBD1 (6 bases). There are 14 residues in the CDR3. CDR1 and CDR2 (germline): SQVTM, ANQGSEA. Trimming took off 4 bases at V and 7 bases at J, with 20 bases between the two ends. The CDR3 protein is CSVVEGRGSGEQYF. CDR3 in DNA: TGCAGCGTTGTGGAAGGCAGGGGCTCGGGGGAGCAGTACTTC.

The DNA of the CDR3 is TGCGCCAGCAGCTCAAGGACTAGTCCAGATACGCAGTATTTT. Translating it yields CASSSRTSPDTQYF. This sequence joins TRBV5-1 and TRBJ2-3; 7 bases match TRBD2. CDR3 length: 14 residues. Germline CDR1 reads SGHRS; CDR2 reads YFSETQ. V shed 3 bases and J 4 bases; nucleotides not matched to a gene: 5.

The chain is built from TRBV24-1 and TRBJ2-1, with 12 bases matching TRBD2. The CDR3 spans 20 residues. V trimming: 3 bases; J trimming: 2 bases; junction bases outside the gene matches: 13. In germline, CDR1 is KGHDR, CDR2 SFDVKD. This CDR3 reads CATSDPGTSGFPPAYNEQFF. DNA of the CDR3: TGTGCCACCAGTGATCCCGGGACTAGCGGGTTCCCACCCGCCTACAATGAGCAGTTCTTC.